The sequence of this T cell receptor (beta chain) was determined in a study of control samples from healthy donors and cancer patients. V shed 6 bases, J shed 7 bases, and the junction held 7 bases outside the gene matches. This CDR3 spans 14 amino acids. The germline V gene encodes CDR1 SGHRS and CDR2 YFSETQ. Assay: immunoSEQ multiplex PCR; the TCRdb copy retains only in-frame clones and omits some. The data contain about 170,000 clones, around 93% of them singletons. This clone is a singleton in its sample. The receptor's source is a woman aged 60-75 years in good health. Sequenced: blood. V usage is TRBV5-1 and J usage is TRBJ2-1; 10 bases match TRBD2. The CDR3 DNA follows: TGCGCCAGCACCACTAGCGGGGTTACGAATGAGCAGTTCTTC. As protein: CASTTSGVTNEQFF.